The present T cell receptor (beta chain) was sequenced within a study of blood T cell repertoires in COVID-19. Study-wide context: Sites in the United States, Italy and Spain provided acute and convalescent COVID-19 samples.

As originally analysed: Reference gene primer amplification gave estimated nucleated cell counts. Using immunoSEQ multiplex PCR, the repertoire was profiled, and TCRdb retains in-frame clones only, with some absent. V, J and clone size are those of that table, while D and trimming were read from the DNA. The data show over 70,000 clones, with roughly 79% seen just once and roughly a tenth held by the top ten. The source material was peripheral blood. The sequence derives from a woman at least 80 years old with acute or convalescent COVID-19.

CDR3 residues: CASRPPDRGWPYGYTF. CDR3 DNA sequence: TGTGCCAGCAGACCCCCGGACAGGGGGTGGCCATATGGCTACACCTTC. The chain has TRBV6-6 and TRBJ1-2; TRBD1 matches 10 bases. Per germline, CDR1 MNHNY and CDR2 SVGAGI (reference sequence). J was trimmed by 5 bases and V by 6 bases; bases with no gene match: 12. This CDR3 contains 16 residues.